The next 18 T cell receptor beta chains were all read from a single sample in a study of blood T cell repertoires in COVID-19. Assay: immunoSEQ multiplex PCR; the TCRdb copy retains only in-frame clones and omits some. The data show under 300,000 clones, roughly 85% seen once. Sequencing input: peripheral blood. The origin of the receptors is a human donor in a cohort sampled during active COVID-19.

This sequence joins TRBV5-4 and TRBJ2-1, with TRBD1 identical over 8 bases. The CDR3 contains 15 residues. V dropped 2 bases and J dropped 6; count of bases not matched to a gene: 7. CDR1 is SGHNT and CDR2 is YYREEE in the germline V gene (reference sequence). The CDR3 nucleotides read TGTGCCAGCAGCTTACCCGGGACAGGAAGCAATGAGCAGTTCTTC. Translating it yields CASSLPGTGSNEQFF.

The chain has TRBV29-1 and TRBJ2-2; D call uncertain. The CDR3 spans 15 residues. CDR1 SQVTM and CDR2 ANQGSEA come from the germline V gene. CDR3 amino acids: CSVLGEVANTGELFF. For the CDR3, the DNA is TGCAGTGTTCTTGGAGAGGTGGCGAACACCGGGGAGCTGTTTTTT.

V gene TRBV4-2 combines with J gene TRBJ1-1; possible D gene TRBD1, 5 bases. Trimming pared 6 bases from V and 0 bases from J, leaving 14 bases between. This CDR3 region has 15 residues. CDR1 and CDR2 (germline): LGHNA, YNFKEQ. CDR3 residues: CASRGRGLLNTEAFF. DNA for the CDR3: TGTGCCAGCAGGGGGCGGGGATTATTGAACACTGAAGCTTTCTTT.

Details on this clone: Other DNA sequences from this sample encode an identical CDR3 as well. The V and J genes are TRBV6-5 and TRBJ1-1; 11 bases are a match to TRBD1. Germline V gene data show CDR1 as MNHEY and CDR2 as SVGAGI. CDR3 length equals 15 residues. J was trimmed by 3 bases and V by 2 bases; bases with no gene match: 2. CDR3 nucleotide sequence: TGTGCCAGCAGTTACGGGGACAGGGGGGACACTGAAGCTTTCTTT. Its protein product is CASSYGDRGDTEAFF.

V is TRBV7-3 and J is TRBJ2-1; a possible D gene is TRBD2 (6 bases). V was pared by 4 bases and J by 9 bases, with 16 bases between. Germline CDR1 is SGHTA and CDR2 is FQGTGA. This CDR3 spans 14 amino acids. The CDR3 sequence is CASSYDSAAGEQFF. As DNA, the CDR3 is TGTGCCAGCAGCTATGACTCGGCAGCGGGTGAGCAGTTCTTC.

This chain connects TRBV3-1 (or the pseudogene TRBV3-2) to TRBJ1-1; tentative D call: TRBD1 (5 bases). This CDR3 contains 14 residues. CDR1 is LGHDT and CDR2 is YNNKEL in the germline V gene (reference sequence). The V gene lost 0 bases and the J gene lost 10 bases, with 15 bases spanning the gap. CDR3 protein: CASSQDGAGRRAFF. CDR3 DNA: TGTGCCAGCAGCCAAGATGGAGCGGGACGGAGAGCTTTCTTT.

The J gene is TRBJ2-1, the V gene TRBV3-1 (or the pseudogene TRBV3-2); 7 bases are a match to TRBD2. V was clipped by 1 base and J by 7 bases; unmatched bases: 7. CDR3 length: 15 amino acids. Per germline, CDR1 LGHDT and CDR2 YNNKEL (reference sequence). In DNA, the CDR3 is TGTGCCAGCAGCCAAGTGGGCGGGAGCTTGAATGAGCAGTTCTTC. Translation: CASSQVGGSLNEQFF.

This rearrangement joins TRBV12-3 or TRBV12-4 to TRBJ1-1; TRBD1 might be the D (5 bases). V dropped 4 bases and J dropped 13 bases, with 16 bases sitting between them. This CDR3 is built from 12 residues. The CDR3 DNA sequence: TGTGCCAGCAGTTCCCTAGGGTTCGGGGGTTTCTTT. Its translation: CASSSLGFGGFF.

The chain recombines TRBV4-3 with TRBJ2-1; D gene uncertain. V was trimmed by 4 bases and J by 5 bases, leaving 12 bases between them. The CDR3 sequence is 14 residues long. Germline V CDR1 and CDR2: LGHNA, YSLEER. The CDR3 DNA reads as TGCGCCAGCAGCCCCCAAGTGAGGAACAATGAGCAGTTCTTC. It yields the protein CASSPQVRNNEQFF.

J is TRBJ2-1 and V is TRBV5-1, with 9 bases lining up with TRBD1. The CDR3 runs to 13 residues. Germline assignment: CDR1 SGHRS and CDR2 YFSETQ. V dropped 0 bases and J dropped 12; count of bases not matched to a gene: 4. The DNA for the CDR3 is TGCGCCAGCAGCTTGGGACAGGGGGGTGTGCAGTTCTTC. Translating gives CASSLGQGGVQFF.

This CDR3 reads CASRGLAGATEQFF. CDR3 sequence (DNA): TGTGCCAGCAGGGGACTAGCGGGAGCGACTGAGCAGTTCTTC. This rearrangement joins TRBV2 to TRBJ2-1; 14 nucleotides match TRBD2. J was trimmed by 9 bases and V by 6 bases; bases with no gene match: 4. Germline V gene sequence: CDR1 SNHLY, CDR2 FYNNEI. The CDR3 is 14 residues long.

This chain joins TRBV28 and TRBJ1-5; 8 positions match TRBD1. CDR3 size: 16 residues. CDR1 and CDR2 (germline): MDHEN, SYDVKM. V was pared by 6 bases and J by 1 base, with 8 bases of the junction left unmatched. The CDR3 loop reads CASRVAGGASNQPQHF. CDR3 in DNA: TGTGCCAGCAGAGTCGCAGGGGGCGCGAGCAATCAGCCCCAGCATTTT.

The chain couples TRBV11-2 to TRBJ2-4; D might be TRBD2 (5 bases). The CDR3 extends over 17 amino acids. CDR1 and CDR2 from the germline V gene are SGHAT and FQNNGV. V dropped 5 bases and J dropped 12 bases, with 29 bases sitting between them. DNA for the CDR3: TGTGCCAGCAGCACAAGACCCGGGGATTTAACGTGGAGTTCTCAGTACTTC. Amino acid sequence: CASSTRPGDLTWSSQYF.

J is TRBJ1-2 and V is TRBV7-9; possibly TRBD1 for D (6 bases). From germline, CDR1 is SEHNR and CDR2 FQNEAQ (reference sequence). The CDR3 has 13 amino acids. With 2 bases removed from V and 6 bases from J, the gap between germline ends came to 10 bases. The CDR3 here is CASSLQQGHGYTF. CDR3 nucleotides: TGTGCCAGCAGCTTACAACAGGGACATGGCTACACCTTC.

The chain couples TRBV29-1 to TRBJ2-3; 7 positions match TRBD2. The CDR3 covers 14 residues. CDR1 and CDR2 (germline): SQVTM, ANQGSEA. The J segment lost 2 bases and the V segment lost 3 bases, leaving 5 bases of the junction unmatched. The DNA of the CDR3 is TGCAGCGTTGAGGGCGGGAGACTCACAGATACGCAGTATTTT. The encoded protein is CSVEGGRLTDTQYF.

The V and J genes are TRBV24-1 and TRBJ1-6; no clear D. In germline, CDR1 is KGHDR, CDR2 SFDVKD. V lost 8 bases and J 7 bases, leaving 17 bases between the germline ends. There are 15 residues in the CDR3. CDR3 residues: CATKIPTAQNSPLHF. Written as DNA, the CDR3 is TGTGCCACCAAGATCCCCACCGCACAGAATTCACCCCTCCACTTT.

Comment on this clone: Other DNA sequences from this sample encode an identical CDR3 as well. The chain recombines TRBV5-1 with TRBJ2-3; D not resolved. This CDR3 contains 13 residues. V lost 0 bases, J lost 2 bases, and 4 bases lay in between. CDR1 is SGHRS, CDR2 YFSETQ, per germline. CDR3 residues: CASSLDNTDTQYF. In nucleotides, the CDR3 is TGCGCCAGCAGCTTGGACAACACAGATACGCAGTATTTT.

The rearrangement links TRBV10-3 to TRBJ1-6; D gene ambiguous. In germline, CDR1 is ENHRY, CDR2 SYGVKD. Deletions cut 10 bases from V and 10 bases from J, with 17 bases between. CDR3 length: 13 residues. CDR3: CATRGEVGSPLHF. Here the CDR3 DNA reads TGTGCCACCCGCGGGGAGGTGGGGTCACCCCTCCACTTT.